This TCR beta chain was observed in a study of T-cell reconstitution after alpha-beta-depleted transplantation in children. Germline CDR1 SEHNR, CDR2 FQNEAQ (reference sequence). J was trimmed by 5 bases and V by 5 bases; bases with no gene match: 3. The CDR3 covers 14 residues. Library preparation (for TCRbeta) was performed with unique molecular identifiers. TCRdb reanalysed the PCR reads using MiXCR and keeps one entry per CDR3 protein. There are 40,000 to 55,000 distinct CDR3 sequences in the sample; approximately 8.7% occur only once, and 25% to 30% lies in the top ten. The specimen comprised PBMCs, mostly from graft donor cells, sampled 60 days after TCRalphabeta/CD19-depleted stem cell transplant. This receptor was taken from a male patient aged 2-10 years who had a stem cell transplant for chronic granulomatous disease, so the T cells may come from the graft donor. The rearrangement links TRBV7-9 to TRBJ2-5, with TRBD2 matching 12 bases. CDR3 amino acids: CASSKGLAGETQYF. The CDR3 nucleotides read TGTGCCAGCAGCAAAGGACTAGCGGGGGAGACCCAGTACTTC.